This T cell receptor beta chain appears in the sequencing data of a study of T cell changes during pregnancy in multiple sclerosis. Produced via immunoSEQ multiplex PCR; TCRdb's table is partial and in-frame only. This sample has about 71,000 clones, with approximately 92% found just once. The CDR3 has 11 residues. Trimming stripped 4 bases from V and 2 bases from J, with 6 bases between. Germline V lookup: CDR1 SQVTM, CDR2 ANQGSEA. The sample consisted of peripheral blood, taken in the third trimester of pregnancy. The rearrangement uses TRBV29-1 and TRBJ2-7, with D unclear. The receptor was isolated from a female donor with multiple sclerosis, enrolled in a pregnancy study. The CDR3 DNA sequence: TGCAGCGTTGGCGAGGCCTACGAGCAGTACTTC. Translated, it gives CSVGEAYEQYF.